This T cell receptor beta chain was captured in a study of CD8 T cells in Susac syndrome. CDR1 is MDHEN and CDR2 is SYDVKM in the germline V gene. The CDR3 sequence is 16 residues long. Between the trimmed V and J ends, which lost 5 bases and 0 bases, there was a span of 14 bases. It was with random hexamers that roughly 0.5 to 1 ug RNA was reverse transcribed. TCRdb redid the calling of the immunoSEQ multiplex PCR reads with MiXCR, one entry per CDR3 protein. The table has about 300,000 distinct CDR3 sequences, around 85% seen once; the top ten hold around 0.21%. The specimen was CD8+ T cells from PBMCs. This receptor was identified in a human donor with multiple sclerosis. The rearrangement links TRBV28 to TRBJ2-1; no clear D gene. The CDR3 loop is CASSPLSSGSYNEQFF. CDR3 sequence (DNA): TGTGCCAGCAGTCCCCTGAGTTCGGGCTCCTACAATGAGCAGTTCTTC. Variable domain in full (rest from reference TRBV28 and TRBJ2-1): DVKVTQSSRYLVKRTGEKVFLECVQDMDHENMFWYRQDPGLGLRLIYFSYDVKMKEKGDIPEGYSVSREKKERFSLILESASTNQTSMYLCASSPLSSGSYNEQFFGPGTRLTVL.